A single sample is the source of the 23 T cell receptor beta chains below, sequenced in a study of immune evolution from preneoplasia to lung adenocarcinoma. Assay used: immunoSEQ multiplex PCR; TCRdb lists only in-frame clones, some missing. The data hold 6,500 to 10,000 clones, with 81% observed a single time. The sequenced material came from FFPE invasive lung adenocarcinoma tissue. The source is a person aged 45-60 years with lung adenocarcinoma.

In this sample, this clone turned up once. This chain links TRBV5-1 with TRBJ2-3, with a tentative D call TRBD2 (5 bases). This CDR3 spans 17 amino acids. Germline CDR1 is SGHRS and CDR2 is YFSETQ. V was shortened by 1 base and J by 0 bases, with 15 bases between the two germline ends. The CDR3 DNA follows: TGCGCCAGCAGCTTGTCGTCCGGGGAGCCTAGCACAGATACGCAGTATTTT. It translates to CASSLSSGEPSTDTQYF. Full variable domain (outside the CDR3, taken from reference TRBV5-1 and TRBJ2-3): KAGVTQTPRYLIKTRGQQVTLSCSPISGHRSVSWYQQTPGQGLQFLFEYFSETQRNKGNFPGRFSGRQFSNSRSEMNVSTLELGDSALYLCASSLSSGEPSTDTQYFGPGTRLTVL.

The CDR3 DNA reads as TGTGCCAGCAGCTTTGGGGCAGGGTGTAGAGCCCAGCATTTT. Protein product: CASSFGAGCRAQHF. The chain uses TRBV12-1 and TRBJ1-5; TRBD1, the D gene given by the table, was not confirmed from the DNA. TRBV12-1 is an annotated pseudogene. The CDR3 consists of 14 residues.

The chain has TRBV10-3 and TRBJ2-7, with 7 positions matching TRBD1. V lost 2 bases, J lost 4 bases, and 2 bases stayed unmatched. The CDR3 has 13 amino acids. Per the germline V gene, CDR1 is ENHRY and CDR2 is SYGVKD. CDR3 loop: CAISEGQVYEQYF. CDR3 nucleotides: TGTGCCATCAGTGAGGGACAGGTATACGAGCAGTACTTC.

This clone was detected once. The chain is built from TRBV2 and TRBJ1-1, with D possibly being TRBD1 (5 bases). CDR3 length: 13 residues. Germline V gene lookup returns CDR1 SNHLY and CDR2 FYNNEI. Trimming left V 4 bases short and J 1 base short, with 7 bases between. CDR3 nucleotides: TGTGCCAGCAGTGCCGGACAGAACACTGAAGCTTTCTTT. This encodes CASSAGQNTEAFF.

The chain couples TRBV28 to TRBJ1-3; D is unclear. Trimming left V 3 bases short and J 3 bases short, with 18 bases between. Per the germline V gene, CDR1 is MDHEN and CDR2 is SYDVKM. The CDR3 is made up of 17 amino acids. CDR3 amino acids: CASSLGNMDLGGNTIYF. In DNA form, the CDR3 reads TGTGCCAGCAGTTTGGGGAACATGGACCTGGGTGGAAACACCATATATTTT.

J is TRBJ2-3 and V is TRBV9; 10 nucleotides agree with TRBD2. V lost 2 bases, J lost 3 bases, and 6 bases stayed unmatched. Looked up from germline, CDR1 is SGDLS and CDR2 is YYNGEE. The CDR3 has 16 amino acids. The CDR3 loop reads CASSVTVAGGTDTQYF. CDR3 nucleotide sequence: TGTGCCAGCAGCGTCACGGTAGCGGGAGGAACAGATACGCAGTATTTT.

The DNA for the CDR3 is TGTGCCAGCAGCAAACAGGGGGCGGGAAGGGATACGCAGTATTTT. Protein product: CASSKQGAGRDTQYF. The chain combines TRBV6-5 with TRBJ2-3; TRBD1 agrees at 9 bases. This CDR3 has 15 amino acids. Germline V gene sequence: CDR1 MNHEY, CDR2 SVGAGI. J lost 6 bases, V lost 6 bases, and 10 bases had no gene match.

This clone showed up just once. Other DNA sequences of this sample code for an identical CDR3. The chain is built from TRBV5-1 and TRBJ1-1; possible D gene TRBD1, 5 bases. The CDR3 is 12 residues long. CDR1 and CDR2 from the germline V gene are SGHRS and YFSETQ. V shed 0 bases and J shed 6 bases, with 6 bases lying between them. CDR3 sequence: CASSLEGSEAFF. The DNA for the CDR3 is TGCGCCAGCAGCTTGGAGGGGTCTGAAGCTTTCTTT.

Note on this clone: The junction departs from the called germline gene at one end, perhaps through a read error. The chain combines TRBV4-2 with TRBJ2-7, with 8 bases identical to TRBD1. This CDR3 is built from 14 residues. Per germline, CDR1 LGHNA and CDR2 YNFKEQ. The CDR3: CASTQGQGTYEQYF. DNA of the CDR3: TGTGCCAGCACCCAAGGACAGGGAACCTACGAGCAGTACTTC.

This clone was recorded once. The genes are TRBV28 and TRBJ1-6; no clear D gene. V was cut by 1 base and J by 0 bases, with 13 bases left in between. The CDR3 contains 18 residues. The germline CDR1 and CDR2 sequences are MDHEN and SYDVKM. CDR3 sequence reads: CASSLYGIVSSYNSPLHF. DNA of the CDR3: TGTGCCAGCAGTTTATACGGAATCGTGAGCTCCTATAATTCACCCCTCCACTTT.

This clone was observed a few times. Other DNA sequences in this specimen translate into the identical CDR3. The chain couples TRBV7-9 to TRBJ2-5; TRBD1 might be the D (5 bases). Trimming pared 2 bases from V and 0 bases from J, leaving 10 bases between. This CDR3 comprises 15 residues. Looked up from germline, CDR1 is SEHNR and CDR2 is FQNEAQ (reference sequence). The CDR3 nucleotides are TGTGCCAGCAGCTTATCGTCAGGGTACCAAGAGACCCAGTACTTC. This translates into CASSLSSGYQETQYF.

Written as DNA, the CDR3 is TGTGCCAGCATGAGGACAGGGAACACTGAAGCTTTCTTT. Translating gives CASMRTGNTEAFF. The chain combines TRBV4-2 with TRBJ1-1, with 7 bases that match TRBD1. Germline values: CDR1 LGHNA, CDR2 YNFKEQ. The CDR3 is 13 residues long. Unmatched junction bases numbered 3, after V lost 7 bases and J lost 1 base.

The chain has TRBV18 and TRBJ1-1, with D unclear. V was clipped by 1 base and J by 0 bases, with 9 bases between them. Germline lookup yields CDR1 KGHSH and CDR2 LQKENI. The CDR3 covers 15 residues. The CDR3 loop reads CASSPQSGMNTEAFF. DNA of the CDR3: TGTGCCAGCTCACCACAATCCGGGATGAACACTGAAGCTTTCTTT. The full variable domain, completed using reference TRBV18 and TRBJ1-1, is NAGVMQNPRHLVRRRGQEARLRCSPMKGHSHVYWYRQLPEEGLKFMVYLQKENIIDESGMPKERFSAEFPKEGPSILRIQQVVRGDSAAYFCASSPQSGMNTEAFFGQGTRLTVV.

This clone is categorized as medium-sized. The chain employs TRBV7-6 and TRBJ2-1; 8 bases agree with TRBD1. The V gene end was trimmed by 2 bases and the J gene end by 4 bases; junction bases not matched to a gene: 7. This CDR3 contains 16 residues. Looked up from germline, CDR1 is SGHVS and CDR2 is FNYEAQ. This chain's CDR3 is CASSLTTGDWYNEQFF. CDR3 coding DNA: TGTGCCAGCAGCTTAACGACAGGGGATTGGTACAATGAGCAGTTCTTC.

The V call is TRBV11-3, the J call TRBJ1-3; D uncertain. CDR3 length: 19 amino acids. The ends were cut back, 6 bases at V and 0 bases at J, with 24 bases in the middle. Per the germline V gene, CDR1 is SGHNT and CDR2 is YENEEA. Here the CDR3 reads CASRRDGPTISSSGNTIYF. The CDR3 coding sequence is TGTGCCAGCAGACGTGACGGACCCACTATTTCTAGCTCTGGAAACACCATATATTTT.

This clone was seen a single time. The chain combines TRBV16 with TRBJ1-5; 7 nucleotides agree with TRBD1. This CDR3 contains 16 residues. The junction had 5 bases not matched to a gene; V was cut back by 3 bases and J by 0 bases. CDR1 is KGHSY and CDR2 is FQNENV in the germline V gene. The CDR3 DNA reads TGTGCCAGCAGCCATTCCGACAGGGATAGCAATCAGCCCCAGCATTTT. Translating gives CASSHSDRDSNQPQHF. Complete variable domain (other parts from reference TRBV16 and TRBJ1-5): GEEVAQTPKHLVRGEGQKAKLYCAPIKGHSYVFWYQQVLKNEFKFLISFQNENVFDETGMPKERFSAKCLPNSPCSLEIQATKLEDSAVYFCASSHSDRDSNQPQHFGDGTRLSIL.

The chain uses TRBV5-4 and TRBJ2-3; tentatively, D is TRBD1 or TRBD2 (5 bases each). The ends were cut back, 1 base at V and 5 bases at J, with 17 bases in the middle. This CDR3 spans 16 amino acids. CDR1 and CDR2 (germline): SGHNT, YYREEE (reference sequence). The CDR3 region is CASSLLSGLGGDTQYF. The DNA for the CDR3 is TGTGCCAGCAGCTTGCTGTCAGGGCTCGGAGGAGATACGCAGTATTTT. The full variable domain, in which reference TRBV5-4 and TRBJ2-3 provide the parts outside the CDR3, is ETGVTQSPTHLIKTRGQQVTLRCSSQSGHNTVSWYQQALGQGPQFIFQYYREEENGRGNFPPRFSGLQFPNYSSELNVNALELDDSALYLCASSLLSGLGGDTQYFGPGTRLTVL.

The chain carries TRBV5-1 and TRBJ2-2, with D maybe TRBD2 (6 bases). Trimming removed 4 bases at V and 2 bases at J, with 12 bases between. Germline V gene data show CDR1 as SGHRS and CDR2 as YFSETQ. This CDR3 is built from 15 residues. The CDR3 is CASSPGTFNTGELFF. As DNA, the CDR3 is TGCGCCAGCAGCCCCGGGACTTTCAACACCGGGGAGCTGTTTTTT.

The chain joins TRBV2 to TRBJ2-5; TRBD2 might be the D (6 bases). Germline V gene lookup returns CDR1 SNHLY and CDR2 FYNNEI. CDR3 length equals 15 residues. The V end was cut by 2 bases, the J end by 4 bases, with 14 bases between. The CDR3 bases are TGTGCCAGCAGTGAATTTCGGGGAGGTGTAGAGACCCAGTACTTC. Its translation is CASSEFRGGVETQYF.

The chain employs TRBV30 and TRBJ1-2; TRBD1 agrees at 10 bases. J was trimmed by 8 bases and V by 3 bases; bases with no gene match: 12. The CDR3 length is 15 residues. Germline lookup yields CDR1 GTSNPN and CDR2 SVGIG (reference sequence). CDR3 nucleotides: TGTGCCTGGAGCCGCCCGGGACAGGGGCTTCGAGGCTACACCTTC. This codes for CAWSRPGQGLRGYTF.

V gene TRBV6-5 combines with J gene TRBJ1-2, with 7 bases fitting TRBD1. This CDR3 has 15 residues. From germline, CDR1 is MNHEY and CDR2 SVGAGI. V lost 7 bases to trimming and J lost 4 bases; unmatched junction nucleotides: 12. Written as DNA, the CDR3 is TGTGCCAGCACCAATCCAGGACAGGCCGGCTATGGCTACACCTTC. Translated, it gives CASTNPGQAGYGYTF.

About this clone: Other nucleotide sequences from this sample produce the same CDR3. The rearrangement links TRBV5-6 to TRBJ1-2; D is unclear. Germline values: CDR1 SGHDT, CDR2 YYEEEE. With 0 bases removed from V and 4 bases from J, the gap between germline ends came to 7 bases. This CDR3 region has 13 residues. Here the CDR3 DNA reads TGTGCCAGCAGCTTGGGCGGATCCTATGGCTACACCTTC. The encoded protein is CASSLGGSYGYTF.

The V and J genes are TRBV4-1 and TRBJ2-1; a weak D match, TRBD2 (6 bases). Per the germline V gene, CDR1 is MGHRA and CDR2 is YSYEKL. The CDR3 has 14 amino acids. V was shortened by 1 base and J by 8 bases, with 12 bases between the two germline ends. In DNA form, the CDR3 reads TGCGCCAGCAGCCAAGCCACGGGAGCCCATGAGCAGTTCTTC. Protein sequence: CASSQATGAHEQFF.